The subject of this entry is one T cell receptor beta chain. Its antigen is not known. This record belongs to a study of blood T cells in healthy people across ages. Study results and caveats: A roughly linear fall in TCR beta diversity per million T cells was seen with increasing age.

Healthy Caucasian individuals from Russia aged about 6 to 100 served as donors. A J-beta primer mix and a sample-barcoded 5' primer were used in a second PCR of roughly 7 to 12 cycles. TCRdb analysed the 5' RACE reads with MiXCR anew, one entry per CDR3 protein. The sample has 1.5 million or so distinct CDR3 sequences; 42% are singletons. The V end lost 8 bases, the J end lost 1 base, and 16 bases lay between the germline ends. Germline CDR1 SGHRS, CDR2 YFSETQ. There are 15 residues in the CDR3. What was sequenced was blood. The chain carries TRBV5-1 and TRBJ1-5, with D hard to call. This clonotype was sampled from a woman under 30 in good health. In DNA form, the CDR3 reads TGCGCCAGTCGTGCCTTCCCGGTCAGCAATCAGCCCCAGCATTTT. It specifies CASRAFPVSNQPQHF. Supplemented by reference TRBV5-1 and TRBJ1-5, the full variable domain reads KAGVTQTPRYLIKTRGQQVTLSCSPISGHRSVSWYQQTPGQGLQFLFEYFSETQRNKGNFPGRFSGRQFSNSRSEMNVSTLELGDSALYLCASRAFPVSNQPQHFGDGTRLSIL.